One and the same sample provided the 21 T cell receptor beta chains below, sequenced in a study of cytomegalovirus exposure and HLA in healthy donors. The primer mix had 60 Vbeta and 13 Jbeta primers. Using immunoSEQ multiplex PCR, the repertoire was profiled, and TCRdb retains in-frame clones only, with some absent. Of 200,000 to 250,000 clones in the sample, roughly four fifths were seen once. Sequenced material: PBMCs. These receptors were obtained from a girl aged 10 to 17 in good health and CMV-seronegative.

The CDR3 region has the DNA TGCGCCAGCAGCTCTGGACAGGAAGCAACTAATGAAAAACTGTTTTTT. Translation gives CASSSGQEATNEKLFF. The chain joins TRBV5-1 to TRBJ1-4; 7 nucleotides match TRBD1. V gave up 3 bases and J gave up 0 bases; unmatched junction bases: 5. CDR3 length: 16 amino acids. Germline CDR1 SGHRS, CDR2 YFSETQ.

The rearrangement links TRBV27 to TRBJ2-1, with 8 nucleotides matching TRBD1. The germline V gene encodes CDR1 MNHEY and CDR2 SMNVEV (reference sequence). The CDR3 loop spans 17 amino acids. The trim removed 4 bases at V and 7 bases at J, leaving 15 bases unmatched. The CDR3 is CASSSHLRGPLGNEQFF. The CDR3 DNA reads TGTGCCAGCAGTTCACACCTCAGGGGGCCTTTAGGTAATGAGCAGTTCTTC.

The chain links TRBV19 to TRBJ2-1; 8 bases line up with TRBD2. Trimming cost V 6 bases and J 4 bases; bases outside gene matches: 8. The CDR3 spans 15 residues. The V gene's germline CDR1 is LNHDA and CDR2 SQIVND (reference sequence). In DNA form, the CDR3 reads TGTGCCAGTAGGCGAGCGGGAGTATCTTACAATGAGCAGTTCTTC. It encodes CASRRAGVSYNEQFF.

The J gene is TRBJ2-2, the V gene TRBV5-1, with D possibly TRBD2 on 6 matching bases. CDR1 is SGHRS, CDR2 YFSETQ, per germline. V lost 2 bases, J lost 1 base, and 9 bases lay in between. There are 15 residues in the CDR3. CDR3 bases: TGCGCCAGCAGCTTATGGGGGGTGAACACCGGGGAGCTGTTTTTT. It is translated as CASSLWGVNTGELFF.

This chain links TRBV4-3 with TRBJ2-1; weak D call: TRBD1 (6 bases). The germline V gene encodes CDR1 LGHNA and CDR2 YSLEER. V lost 0 bases to trimming and J lost 1 base, with 13 bases between them. There are 17 residues in the CDR3. The CDR3 loop is CASSQDGGTSSYNEQFF. The CDR3, as DNA: TGCGCCAGCAGCCAAGATGGTGGGACATCGTCCTACAATGAGCAGTTCTTC.

The rearrangement links TRBV6-6 to TRBJ2-7; 11 bases are a match to TRBD2. Trimming cost V 6 bases and J 2 bases; bases outside gene matches: 9. The germline V gene has CDR1 MNHNY and CDR2 SVGAGI (reference sequence). CDR3 length: 16 amino acids. The CDR3 here is CASRSTTSGGTYEQYF. The DNA of the CDR3 is TGTGCCAGCAGATCTACAACTAGCGGGGGTACCTACGAGCAGTACTTC.

This rearrangement joins TRBV28 to TRBJ1-3, with TRBD1 identical over 7 bases. The trim removed 4 bases at V and 3 bases at J, leaving 21 bases unmatched. Germline CDR1 MDHEN, CDR2 SYDVKM. This CDR3 is built from 20 residues. CDR3: CASSSPSRTGRGSSGNTIYF. In DNA form, the CDR3 reads TGTGCCAGCAGTTCTCCCTCCCGGACAGGAAGGGGTAGCAGTGGAAACACCATATATTTT.

The rearrangement uses TRBV9 and TRBJ2-2; possible D gene TRBD2, 5 bases. CDR3 size: 15 residues. CDR1 SGDLS and CDR2 YYNGEE come from the germline V gene. Trimming left V 3 bases short and J 3 bases short, with 12 bases between. As DNA, the CDR3 is TGTGCCAGCAGCGGGCTAGCTTGGGACACCGGGGAGCTGTTTTTT. Its translation is CASSGLAWDTGELFF. The entire variable domain, with the rest obtained from reference TRBV9 and TRBJ2-2, is as follows: DSGVTQTPKHLITATGQRVTLRCSPRSGDLSVYWYQQSLDQGLQFLIQYYNGEERAKGNILERFSAQQFPDLHSELNLSSLELGDSALYFCASSGLAWDTGELFFGEGSRLTVL.

CDR3 region: CASSVVRGLYNEQFF. In DNA, the CDR3 is TGTGCCAGCAGCGTAGTTAGGGGCTTATACAATGAGCAGTTCTTC. This chain connects TRBV9 to TRBJ2-1; a possible D gene is TRBD1 (5 bases). The CDR3 is made up of 15 amino acids. The V end lost 0 bases, the J end lost 4 bases, and 11 bases lay between the germline ends. The germline V gene has CDR1 SGDLS and CDR2 YYNGEE.

The chain uses TRBV29-1 and TRBJ1-1; D is possibly TRBD1 (5 bases). The CDR3 length is 11 residues. CDR1 is SQVTM and CDR2 is ANQGSEA in the germline V gene. The ends were cut back, 6 bases at V and 7 bases at J, with 12 bases in the middle. For the CDR3, the DNA is TGCAGCGTGGTGGGGCTTGATGAAGCTTTCTTT. It specifies CSVVGLDEAFF.

The chain combines TRBV25-1 with TRBJ2-7, with 8 bases lining up with TRBD1. The J segment lost 3 bases and the V segment lost 6 bases, leaving 16 bases of the junction unmatched. Germline CDR1 MGHDK, CDR2 SYGVNS. This CDR3 has 17 amino acids. The DNA for the CDR3 is TGTGCCAGCAGCGGACCCAGGGGGCAGGACAAGTACTACGAGCAGTACTTC. This translates into CASSGPRGQDKYYEQYF.

The rearrangement joins TRBV27 to TRBJ2-7; TRBD2 agrees at 8 bases. This CDR3 has 14 residues. Losses at the gene ends were 4 bases for V and 4 bases for J; bases not matched to a gene: 6. Germline V gene sequence: CDR1 MNHEY, CDR2 SMNVEV (reference sequence). The CDR3: CASSSGGPVYEQYF. CDR3 nucleotides: TGTGCCAGCAGTTCGGGGGGGCCAGTTTACGAGCAGTACTTC.

Concerning this clone itself: The junction departs from germline at one end; a sequencing error may be responsible. In DNA, the CDR3 is TGTGCTAGCAGCTCGACTAGCGGTGGCACCGGGGAGCTGTTTTTT. Amino acids: CASSSTSGGTGELFF. This chain uses TRBV7-7 with TRBJ2-2, with 9 bases that match TRBD2. The CDR3 has 15 residues. Germline lookup yields CDR1 SSHAT and CDR2 FNYEAQ (reference sequence).

The V gene is TRBV19, the J gene TRBJ2-3, with 11 bases aligning to TRBD2. Germline V lookup: CDR1 LNHDA, CDR2 SQIVND (reference sequence). There are 16 residues in the CDR3. Trimming removed 8 bases from V and 2 bases from J; junction bases left unmatched: 9. This CDR3 is CASSTGTSGPTDTQYF. The DNA of the CDR3 is TGTGCCAGTTCAACAGGGACTAGCGGACCCACAGATACGCAGTATTTT.

The J gene is TRBJ2-7, the V gene TRBV6-5; 7 bases are a match to TRBD1. From germline, CDR1 is MNHEY and CDR2 SVGAGI. The CDR3 contains 13 residues. The J segment lost 4 bases and the V segment lost 6 bases, leaving 6 bases of the junction unmatched. CDR3 residues: CASRYPGGYEQYF. The CDR3 DNA is TGTGCCAGCAGATATCCAGGGGGATACGAGCAGTACTTC.

The V gene is TRBV28, the J gene TRBJ2-2, with 7 bases lining up with TRBD1. CDR3 length equals 14 residues. CDR1 and CDR2 from the germline V gene are MDHEN and SYDVKM. V gave up 3 bases and J gave up 6 bases; unmatched junction bases: 4. CDR3 residues: CASSLGTVPGELFF. CDR3 bases: TGTGCCAGCAGTTTGGGGACAGTTCCCGGGGAGCTGTTTTTT.

The genes are TRBV2 and TRBJ2-7; D perhaps matches TRBD2 (6 bases). CDR1 is SNHLY and CDR2 is FYNNEI in the germline V gene. The V and J ends lost 6 bases and 0 bases respectively, with 12 bases between them. The CDR3 is made up of 14 amino acids. The CDR3 spells CASRTRDFSYEQYF. The CDR3 DNA follows: TGTGCCAGCAGGACCCGGGACTTCTCCTACGAGCAGTACTTC. The full variable domain, in which reference TRBV2 and TRBJ2-7 provide the parts outside the CDR3, is EPEVTQTPSHQVTQMGQEVILRCVPISNHLYFYWYRQILGQKVEFLVSFYNNEISEKSEIFDDQFSVERPDGSNFTLKIRSTKLEDSAMYFCASRTRDFSYEQYFGPGTRLTVT.

The V gene is TRBV19, the J gene TRBJ2-7; the match to TRBD1 covers 7 bases. V trimming: 6 bases; J trimming: 5 bases; junction bases outside the gene matches: 7. The CDR3 has 13 residues. Germline CDR1 reads LNHDA; CDR2 reads SQIVND (reference sequence). Here the CDR3 reads CASRDRPGDEQYF. CDR3 in DNA: TGTGCCAGTAGGGACAGGCCGGGTGACGAGCAGTACTTC.

The chain recombines TRBV5-4 with TRBJ2-2, with 7 bases lining up with TRBD2. The germline V gene has CDR1 SGHNT and CDR2 YYREEE (reference sequence). V shed 2 bases and J 0 bases; nucleotides not matched to a gene: 7. The CDR3 sequence is 17 residues long. The CDR3 coding sequence is TGTGCCAGCAGCTTCGGGGGAGGGAGAGCGAACACCGGGGAGCTGTTTTTT. Translation gives CASSFGGGRANTGELFF. The entire variable domain, with the rest obtained from reference TRBV5-4 and TRBJ2-2, is as follows: ETGVTQSPTHLIKTRGQQVTLRCSSQSGHNTVSWYQQALGQGPQFIFQYYREEENGRGNFPPRFSGLQFPNYSSELNVNALELDDSALYLCASSFGGGRANTGELFFGEGSRLTVL.

This chain joins TRBV7-2 and TRBJ2-7; 10 nucleotides match TRBD2. The ends lost 6 bases at V and 1 base at J; junction bases unmatched: 3. Germline CDR1 reads SGHTA; CDR2 reads FQGNSA. The CDR3 totals 14 residues. The CDR3 region is CASRPSGGSYEQYF. DNA for the CDR3: TGTGCCAGCAGGCCTAGCGGGGGTTCCTACGAGCAGTACTTC.

This clone was found a few times. The J gene is TRBJ1-4, the V gene TRBV29-1, with TRBD1 as a possible D gene (5 bases). CDR3 length: 13 residues. CDR1 is SQVTM and CDR2 is ANQGSEA in the germline V gene. V was cut by 3 bases and J by 5 bases, with 10 bases left in between. The CDR3 spells CSVDVGGNEKLFF. CDR3 DNA sequence: TGCAGCGTTGATGTCGGGGGGAATGAAAAACTGTTTTTT. The full variable domain, in which reference TRBV29-1 and TRBJ1-4 provide the parts outside the CDR3, is SAVISQKPSRDICQRGTSLTIQCQVDSQVTMMFWYRQQPGQSLTLIATANQGSEATYESGFVIDKFPISRPNLTFSTLTVSNMSPEDSSIYLCSVDVGGNEKLFFGSGTQLSVL.